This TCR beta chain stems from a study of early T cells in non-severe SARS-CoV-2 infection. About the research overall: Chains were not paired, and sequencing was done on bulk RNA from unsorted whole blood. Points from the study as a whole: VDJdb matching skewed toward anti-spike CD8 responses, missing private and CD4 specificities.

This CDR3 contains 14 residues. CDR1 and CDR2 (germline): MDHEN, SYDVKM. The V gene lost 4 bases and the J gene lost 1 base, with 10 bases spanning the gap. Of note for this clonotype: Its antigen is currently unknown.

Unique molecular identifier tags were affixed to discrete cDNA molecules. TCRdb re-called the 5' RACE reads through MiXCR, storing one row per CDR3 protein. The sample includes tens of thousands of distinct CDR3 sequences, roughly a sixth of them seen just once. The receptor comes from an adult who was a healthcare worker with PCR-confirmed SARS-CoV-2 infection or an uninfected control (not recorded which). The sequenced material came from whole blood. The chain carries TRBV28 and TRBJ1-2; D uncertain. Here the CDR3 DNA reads TGTGCCAGCAGTTCTTGGACGGATAACTATGGCTACACCTTC. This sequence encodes CASSSWTDNYGYTF.